This T cell receptor (beta chain) stems from a study of vaccination effects on CD4 cells after COVID-19. The ViraFEST assay expanded antigen-specific CD4+ T cells with viral peptide pools before sequencing. Investigators separated out CD4+ T cells once less than 11 days of culture had passed. Researchers swapped half the medium for IL-2 medium on both days 3 and 7. Between the trimmed V and J ends, which lost 8 bases and 3 bases, there was a span of 4 bases. CDR1 is MNHEY, CDR2 SVGAGI, per germline. The CDR3 has 10 residues. This clone came up once. The antigen remains undetermined. Sequenced by immunoSEQ multiplex PCR; TCRdb stores in-frame clones only, minus some. The repertoire holds tens of thousands of clones, 75% to 90% seen once, with 2% to 3% in the top ten. Overall study findings and caveats: Only 1 of 255 vaccine-induced clones from healthy vaccinees cross-reacted with common cold coronaviruses. The study found marked clonal contraction of infection- and vaccine-induced clones late after vaccination.

The sequence derives from a human donor who received a COVID-19 vaccine. The sample in question was CD4+ T cells from PBMCs cultured with HCoV-229E spike peptides, obtained before COVID-19 vaccination. The genes are TRBV6-5 and TRBJ1-2; D gene uncertain. CDR3: CASWDYGYTF. CDR3 DNA sequence: TGTGCCAGCTGGGACTATGGCTACACCTTC.